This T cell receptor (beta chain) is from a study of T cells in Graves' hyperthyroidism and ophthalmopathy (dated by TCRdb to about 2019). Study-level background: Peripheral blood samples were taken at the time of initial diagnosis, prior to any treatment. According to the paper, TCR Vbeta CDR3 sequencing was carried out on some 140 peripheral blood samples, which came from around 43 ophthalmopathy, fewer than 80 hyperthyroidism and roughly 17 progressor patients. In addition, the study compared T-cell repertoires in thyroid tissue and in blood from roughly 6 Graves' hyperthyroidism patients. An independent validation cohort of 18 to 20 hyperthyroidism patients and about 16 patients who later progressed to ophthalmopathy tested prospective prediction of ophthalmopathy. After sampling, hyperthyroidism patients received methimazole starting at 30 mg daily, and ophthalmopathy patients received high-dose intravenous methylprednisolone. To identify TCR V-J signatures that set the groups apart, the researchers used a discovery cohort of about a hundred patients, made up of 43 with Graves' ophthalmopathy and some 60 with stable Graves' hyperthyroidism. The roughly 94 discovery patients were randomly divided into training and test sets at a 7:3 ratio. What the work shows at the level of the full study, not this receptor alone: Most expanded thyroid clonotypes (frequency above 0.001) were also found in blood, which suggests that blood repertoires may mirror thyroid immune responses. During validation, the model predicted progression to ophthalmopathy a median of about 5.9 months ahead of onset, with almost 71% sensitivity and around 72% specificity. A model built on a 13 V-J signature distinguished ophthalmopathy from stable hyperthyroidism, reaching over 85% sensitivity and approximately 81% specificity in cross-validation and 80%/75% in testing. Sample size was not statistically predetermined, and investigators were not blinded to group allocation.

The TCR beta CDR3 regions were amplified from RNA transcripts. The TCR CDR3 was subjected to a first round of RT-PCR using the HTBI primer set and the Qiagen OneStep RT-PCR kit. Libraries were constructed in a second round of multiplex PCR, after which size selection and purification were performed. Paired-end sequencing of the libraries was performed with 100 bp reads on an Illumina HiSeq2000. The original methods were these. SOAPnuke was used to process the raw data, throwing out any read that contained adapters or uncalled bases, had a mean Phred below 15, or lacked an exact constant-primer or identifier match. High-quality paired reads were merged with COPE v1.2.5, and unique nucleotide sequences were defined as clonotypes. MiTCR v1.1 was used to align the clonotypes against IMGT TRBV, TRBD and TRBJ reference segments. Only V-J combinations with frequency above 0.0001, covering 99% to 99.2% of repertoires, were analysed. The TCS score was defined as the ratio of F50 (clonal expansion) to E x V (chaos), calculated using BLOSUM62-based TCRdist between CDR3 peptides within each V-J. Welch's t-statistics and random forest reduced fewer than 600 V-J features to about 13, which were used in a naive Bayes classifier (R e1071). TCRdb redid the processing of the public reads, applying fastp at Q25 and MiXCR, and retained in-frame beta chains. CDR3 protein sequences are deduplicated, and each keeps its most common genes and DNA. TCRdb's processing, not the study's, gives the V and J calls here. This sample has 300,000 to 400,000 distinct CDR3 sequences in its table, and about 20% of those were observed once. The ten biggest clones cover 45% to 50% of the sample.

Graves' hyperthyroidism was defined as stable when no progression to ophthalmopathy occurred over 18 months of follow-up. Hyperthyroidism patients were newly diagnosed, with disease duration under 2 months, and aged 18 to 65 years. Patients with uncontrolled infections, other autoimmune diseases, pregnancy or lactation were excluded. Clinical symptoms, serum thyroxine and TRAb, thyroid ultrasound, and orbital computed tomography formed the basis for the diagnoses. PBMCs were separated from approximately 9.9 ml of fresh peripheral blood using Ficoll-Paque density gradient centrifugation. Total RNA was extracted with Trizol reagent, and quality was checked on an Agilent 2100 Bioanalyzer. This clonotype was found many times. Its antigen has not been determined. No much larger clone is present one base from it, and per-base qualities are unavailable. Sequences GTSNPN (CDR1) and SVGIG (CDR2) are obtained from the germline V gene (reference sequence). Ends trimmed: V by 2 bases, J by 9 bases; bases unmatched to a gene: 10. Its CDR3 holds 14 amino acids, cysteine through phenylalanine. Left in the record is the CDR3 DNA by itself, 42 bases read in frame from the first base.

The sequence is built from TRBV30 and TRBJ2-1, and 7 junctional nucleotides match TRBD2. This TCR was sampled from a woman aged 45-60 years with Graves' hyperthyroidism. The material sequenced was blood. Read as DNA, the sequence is TGTGCCTGGAGTTGGAGCGGGAAGGATAGTGAGCAGTTCTTC. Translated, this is CAWSWSGKDSEQFF.